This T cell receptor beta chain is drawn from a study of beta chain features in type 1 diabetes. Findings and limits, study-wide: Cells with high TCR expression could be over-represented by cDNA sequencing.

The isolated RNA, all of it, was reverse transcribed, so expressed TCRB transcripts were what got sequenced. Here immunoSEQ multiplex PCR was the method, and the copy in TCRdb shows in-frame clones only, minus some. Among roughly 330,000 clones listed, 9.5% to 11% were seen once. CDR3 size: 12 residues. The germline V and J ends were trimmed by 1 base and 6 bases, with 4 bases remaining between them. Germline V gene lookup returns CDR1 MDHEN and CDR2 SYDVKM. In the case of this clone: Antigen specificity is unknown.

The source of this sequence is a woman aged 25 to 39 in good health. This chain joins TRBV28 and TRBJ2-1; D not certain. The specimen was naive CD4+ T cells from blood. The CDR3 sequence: CASSLSSNEQFF. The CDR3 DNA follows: TGTGCCAGCAGTTTATCCAGCAATGAGCAGTTCTTC. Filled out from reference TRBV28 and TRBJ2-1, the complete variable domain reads DVKVTQSSRYLVKRTGEKVFLECVQDMDHENMFWYRQDPGLGLRLIYFSYDVKMKEKGDIPEGYSVSREKKERFSLILESASTNQTSMYLCASSLSSNEQFFGPGTRLTVL.